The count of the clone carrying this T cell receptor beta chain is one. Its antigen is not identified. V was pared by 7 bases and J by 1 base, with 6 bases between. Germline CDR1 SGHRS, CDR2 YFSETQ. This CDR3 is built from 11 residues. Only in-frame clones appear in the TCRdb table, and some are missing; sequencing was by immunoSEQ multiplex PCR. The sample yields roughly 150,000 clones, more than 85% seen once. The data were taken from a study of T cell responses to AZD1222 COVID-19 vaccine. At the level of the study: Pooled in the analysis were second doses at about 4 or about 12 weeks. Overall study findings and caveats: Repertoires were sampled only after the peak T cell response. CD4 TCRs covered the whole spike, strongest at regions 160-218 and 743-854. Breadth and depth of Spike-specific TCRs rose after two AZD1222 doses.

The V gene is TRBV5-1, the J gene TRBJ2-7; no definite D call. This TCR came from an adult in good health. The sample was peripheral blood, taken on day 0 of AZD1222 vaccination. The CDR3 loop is CASRSSYEQYF. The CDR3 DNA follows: TGCGCCAGCCGTTCTTCCTACGAGCAGTACTTC.